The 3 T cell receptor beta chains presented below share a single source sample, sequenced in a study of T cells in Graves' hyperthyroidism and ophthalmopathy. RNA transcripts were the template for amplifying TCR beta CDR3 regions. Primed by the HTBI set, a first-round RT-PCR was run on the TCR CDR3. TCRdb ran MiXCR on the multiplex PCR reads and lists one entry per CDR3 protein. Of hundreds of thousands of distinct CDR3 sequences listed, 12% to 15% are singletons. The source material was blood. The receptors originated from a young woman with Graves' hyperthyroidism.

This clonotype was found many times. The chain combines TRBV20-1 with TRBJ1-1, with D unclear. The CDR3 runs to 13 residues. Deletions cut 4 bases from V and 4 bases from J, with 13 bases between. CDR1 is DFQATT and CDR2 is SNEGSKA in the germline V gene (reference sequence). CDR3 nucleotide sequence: TGCAGTGCTACCGCACGAGGCACCACTGAAGCTTTCTTT. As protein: CSATARGTTEAFF.

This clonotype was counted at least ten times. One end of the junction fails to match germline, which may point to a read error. The CDR3 DNA sequence: TGCAGCGTTGGGTCCCCGACAGGGAAGGTCCAAGATACCCAGTACTTC. Translating it yields CSVGSPTGKVQDTQYF. The chain carries TRBV29-1 and TRBJ2-5; TRBD1 agrees at 7 bases. Germline-derived CDR1 and CDR2 are SQVTM and ANQGSEA. The length of the CDR3 is 16 residues. The whole variable domain, filled in from reference TRBV29-1 and TRBJ2-5, reads SAVISQKPSRDICQRGTSLTIQCQVDSQVTMMFWYRQQPGQSLTLIATANQGSEATYESGFVIDKFPISRPNLTFSTLTVSNMSPEDSSIYLCSVGSPTGKVQDTQYFGPGTRLLVL.

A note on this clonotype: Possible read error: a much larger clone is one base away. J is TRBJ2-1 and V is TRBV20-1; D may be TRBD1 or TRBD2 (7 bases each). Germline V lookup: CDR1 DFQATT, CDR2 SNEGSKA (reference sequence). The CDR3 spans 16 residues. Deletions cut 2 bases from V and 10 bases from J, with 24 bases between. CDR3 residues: CSARPSFQGGLGEQFF. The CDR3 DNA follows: TGCAGTGCTAGACCCTCTTTCCAGGGGGGGTTGGGCGAGCAGTTCTTC.